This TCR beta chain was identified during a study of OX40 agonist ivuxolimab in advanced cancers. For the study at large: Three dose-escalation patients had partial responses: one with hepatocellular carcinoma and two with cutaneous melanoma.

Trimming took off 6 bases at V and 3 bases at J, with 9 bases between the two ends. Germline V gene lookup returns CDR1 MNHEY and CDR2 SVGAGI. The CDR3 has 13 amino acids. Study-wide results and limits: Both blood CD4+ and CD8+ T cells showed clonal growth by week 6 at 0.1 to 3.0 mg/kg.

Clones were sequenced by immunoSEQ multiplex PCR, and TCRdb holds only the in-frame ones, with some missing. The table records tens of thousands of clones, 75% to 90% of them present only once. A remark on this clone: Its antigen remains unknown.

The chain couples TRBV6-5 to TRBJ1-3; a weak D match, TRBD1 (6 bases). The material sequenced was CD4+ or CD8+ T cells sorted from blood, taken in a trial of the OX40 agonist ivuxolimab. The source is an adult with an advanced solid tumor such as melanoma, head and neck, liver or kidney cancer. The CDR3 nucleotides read TGTGCCAGCAGCCCGACAGGTGGAAACACCATATATTTT. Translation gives CASSPTGGNTIYF.